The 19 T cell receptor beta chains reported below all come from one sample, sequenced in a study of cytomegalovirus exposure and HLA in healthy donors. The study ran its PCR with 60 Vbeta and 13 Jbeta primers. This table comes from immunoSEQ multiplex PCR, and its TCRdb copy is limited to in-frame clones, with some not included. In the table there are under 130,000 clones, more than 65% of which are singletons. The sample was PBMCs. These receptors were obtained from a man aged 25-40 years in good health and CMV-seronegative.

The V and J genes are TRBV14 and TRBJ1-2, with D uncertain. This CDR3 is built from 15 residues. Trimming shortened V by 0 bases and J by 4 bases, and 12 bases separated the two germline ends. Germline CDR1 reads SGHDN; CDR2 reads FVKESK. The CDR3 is CASSQDPGEIYGYTF. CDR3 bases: TGTGCCAGCAGCCAAGACCCCGGGGAGATCTATGGCTACACCTTC.

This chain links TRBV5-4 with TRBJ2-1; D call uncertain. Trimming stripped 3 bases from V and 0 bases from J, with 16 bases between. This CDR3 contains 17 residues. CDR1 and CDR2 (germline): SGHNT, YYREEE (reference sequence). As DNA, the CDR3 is TGTGCCAGCAGCTCTACAGTTCACCGAAGCTCCTACAATGAGCAGTTCTTC. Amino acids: CASSSTVHRSSYNEQFF.

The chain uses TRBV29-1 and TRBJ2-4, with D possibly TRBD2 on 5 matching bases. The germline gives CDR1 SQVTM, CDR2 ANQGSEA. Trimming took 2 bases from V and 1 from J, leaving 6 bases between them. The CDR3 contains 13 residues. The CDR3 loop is CSVERGAKNIQYF. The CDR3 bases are TGCAGCGTTGAACGCGGGGCCAAAAACATTCAGTACTTC.

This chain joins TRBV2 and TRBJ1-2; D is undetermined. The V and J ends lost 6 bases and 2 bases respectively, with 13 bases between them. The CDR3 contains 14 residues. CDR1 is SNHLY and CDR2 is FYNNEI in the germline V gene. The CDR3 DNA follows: TGTGCCAGCAGGGACTCACGGACGAACTATGGCTACACCTTC. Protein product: CASRDSRTNYGYTF.

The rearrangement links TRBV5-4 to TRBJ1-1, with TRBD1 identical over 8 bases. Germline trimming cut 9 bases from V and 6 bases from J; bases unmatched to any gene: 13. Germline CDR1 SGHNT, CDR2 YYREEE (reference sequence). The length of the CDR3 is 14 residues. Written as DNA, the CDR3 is TGTGCCACTTGGACAGGGTTCCAATTCGCTGAAGCTTTCTTT. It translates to CATWTGFQFAEAFF.

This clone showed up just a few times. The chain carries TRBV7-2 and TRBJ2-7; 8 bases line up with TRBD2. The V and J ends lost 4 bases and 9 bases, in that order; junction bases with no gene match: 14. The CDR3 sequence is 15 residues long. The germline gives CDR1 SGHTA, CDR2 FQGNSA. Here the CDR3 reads CASSSGAAGALGQYF. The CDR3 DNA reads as TGTGCCAGCAGCTCAGGTGCAGCGGGAGCCCTAGGGCAGTACTTC.

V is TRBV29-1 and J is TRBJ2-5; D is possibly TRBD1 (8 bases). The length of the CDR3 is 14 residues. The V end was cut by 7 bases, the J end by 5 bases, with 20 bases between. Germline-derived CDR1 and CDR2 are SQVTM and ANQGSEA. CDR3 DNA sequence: TGCAGCGCAGGAGACAGGGGAGGGAGGGAGACCCAGTACTTC. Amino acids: CSAGDRGGRETQYF.

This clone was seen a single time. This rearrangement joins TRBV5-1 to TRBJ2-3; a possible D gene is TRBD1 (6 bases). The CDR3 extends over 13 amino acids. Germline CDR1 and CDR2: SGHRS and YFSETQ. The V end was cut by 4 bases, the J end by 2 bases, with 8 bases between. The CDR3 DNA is TGCGCCAGCAGCCCAGGGGACACAGATACGCAGTATTTT. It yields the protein CASSPGDTDTQYF.

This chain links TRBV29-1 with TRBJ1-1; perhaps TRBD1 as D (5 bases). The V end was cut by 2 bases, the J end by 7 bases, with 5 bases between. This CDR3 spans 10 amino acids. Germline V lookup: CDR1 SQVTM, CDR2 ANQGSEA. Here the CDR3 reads CSVEQGEAFF. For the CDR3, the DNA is TGCAGCGTTGAACAGGGTGAAGCTTTCTTT. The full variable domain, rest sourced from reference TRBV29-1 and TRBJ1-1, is SAVISQKPSRDICQRGTSLTIQCQVDSQVTMMFWYRQQPGQSLTLIATANQGSEATYESGFVIDKFPISRPNLTFSTLTVSNMSPEDSSIYLCSVEQGEAFFGQGTRLTVV.

DNA for the CDR3: TGTGCCAGCAGCCATACAGGGACGGCTGGGGCCAACGTCCTGACTTTC. It translates to CASSHTGTAGANVLTF. The V gene is TRBV7-2, the J gene TRBJ2-6, with D perhaps matching TRBD1 (6 bases). Germline V gene sequence: CDR1 SGHTA, CDR2 FQGNSA. The V end lost 5 bases, the J end lost 2 bases, and 13 bases lay between the germline ends. This CDR3 region has 16 residues. Complete variable domain (other parts from reference TRBV7-2 and TRBJ2-6): GAGVSQSPSNKVTEKGKDVELRCDPISGHTALYWYRQSLGQGLEFLIYFQGNSAPDKSGLPSDRFSAERTGGSVSTLTIQRTQQEDSAVYLCASSHTGTAGANVLTFGAGSRLTVL.

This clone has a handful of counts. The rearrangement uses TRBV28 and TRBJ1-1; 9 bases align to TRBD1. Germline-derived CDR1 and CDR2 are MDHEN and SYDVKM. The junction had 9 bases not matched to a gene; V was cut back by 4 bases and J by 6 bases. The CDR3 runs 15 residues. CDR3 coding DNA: TGTGCCAGCAGTTCATACCACAGGGGGCAAGCTGAAGCTTTCTTT. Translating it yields CASSSYHRGQAEAFF.

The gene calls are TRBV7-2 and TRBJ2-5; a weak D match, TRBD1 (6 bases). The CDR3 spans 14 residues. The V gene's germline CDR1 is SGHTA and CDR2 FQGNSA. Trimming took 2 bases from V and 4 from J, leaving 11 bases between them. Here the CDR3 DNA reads TGTGCCAGCAGCTTATTGGGCAGGGGAGAGACCCAGTACTTC. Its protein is CASSLLGRGETQYF.

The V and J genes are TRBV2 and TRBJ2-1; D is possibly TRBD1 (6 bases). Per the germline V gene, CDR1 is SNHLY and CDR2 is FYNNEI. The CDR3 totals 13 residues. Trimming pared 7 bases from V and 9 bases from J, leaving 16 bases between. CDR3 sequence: CASTYQGPGEQFF. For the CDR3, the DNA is TGTGCCAGCACTTACCAGGGGCCTGGTGAGCAGTTCTTC.

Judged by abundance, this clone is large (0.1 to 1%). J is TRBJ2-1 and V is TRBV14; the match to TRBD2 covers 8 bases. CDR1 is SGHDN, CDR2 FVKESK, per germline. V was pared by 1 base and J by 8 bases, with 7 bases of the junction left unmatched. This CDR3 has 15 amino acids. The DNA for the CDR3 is TGTGCCAGCAGCCAAGGGAGCGGGAGATCCGATGAGCAGTTCTTC. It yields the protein CASSQGSGRSDEQFF.

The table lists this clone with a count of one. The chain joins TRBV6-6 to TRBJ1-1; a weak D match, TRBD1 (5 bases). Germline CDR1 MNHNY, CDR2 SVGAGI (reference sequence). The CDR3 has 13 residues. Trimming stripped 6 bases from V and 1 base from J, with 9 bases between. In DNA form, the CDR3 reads TGTGCCAGCAGCCCAGGGTGGAACACTGAAGCTTTCTTT. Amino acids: CASSPGWNTEAFF.

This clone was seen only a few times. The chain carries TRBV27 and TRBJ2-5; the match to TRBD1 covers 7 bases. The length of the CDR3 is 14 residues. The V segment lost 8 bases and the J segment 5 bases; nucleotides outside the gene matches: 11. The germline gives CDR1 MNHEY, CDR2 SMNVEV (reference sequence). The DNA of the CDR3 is TGTGCCAGCGGGACAGAGGGATTATTGGAGACCCAGTACTTC. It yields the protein CASGTEGLLETQYF.

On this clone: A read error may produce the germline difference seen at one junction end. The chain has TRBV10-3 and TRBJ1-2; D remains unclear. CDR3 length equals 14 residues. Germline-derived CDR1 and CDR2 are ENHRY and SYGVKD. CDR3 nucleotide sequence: TGTGTCATCAGTGAGTCTCAGGATCTCTATGGCTACACCTTC. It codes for CVISESQDLYGYTF.

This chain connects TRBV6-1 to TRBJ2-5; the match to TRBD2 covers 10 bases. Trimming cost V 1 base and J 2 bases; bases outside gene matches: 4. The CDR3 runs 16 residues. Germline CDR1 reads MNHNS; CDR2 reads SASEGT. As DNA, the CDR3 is TGTGCCAGCAGTGAAGTGGGACTAGCGATTCAAGAGACCCAGTACTTC. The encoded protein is CASSEVGLAIQETQYF.

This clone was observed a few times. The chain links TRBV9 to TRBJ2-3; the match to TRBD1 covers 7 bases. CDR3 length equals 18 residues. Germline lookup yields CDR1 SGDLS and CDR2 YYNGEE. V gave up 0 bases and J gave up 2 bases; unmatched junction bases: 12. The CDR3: CASSVVGTQQGTTDTQYF. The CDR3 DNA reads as TGTGCCAGCAGCGTAGTAGGGACCCAACAGGGGACCACAGATACGCAGTATTTT.